Listed below are T cell receptor beta chains from one sample, sequenced in a study of OX40 agonist ivuxolimab in advanced cancers. The protocol was immunoSEQ multiplex PCR, while the TCRdb copy is restricted to in-frame clones and leaves out a portion. The sample shows about 26,000 clones, 80% to 90% of them seen only once. Here the sequenced sample was CD4+ or CD8+ T cells sorted from blood, taken in a trial of the OX40 agonist ivuxolimab. The receptors stem from an adult with an advanced solid tumor such as melanoma, head and neck, liver or kidney cancer. The conserved cysteine and the conserved F or W are not part of the CDR3 here.

J | V | CDR3
TRBJ2-5 | TRBV7-2 | ASSLGRVWETQY
TRBJ2-7 | TRBV4-1 | ASSQRVSYEQY
TRBJ1-1 | TRBV28 | ASSNAQSYTEAF
TRBJ2-4 | TRBV19 | ASTLRAQGTNIQY
TRBJ2-1 | TRBV27 | ASTPRRGANNEQF
TRBJ1-2 | TRBV6-1 | ASSEGVGLNYGYT
TRBJ2-2 | TRBV7-6 | ASSSRTGELF
TRBJ2-7 | TRBV9 | ASSVGDSSYEQY
TRBJ2-1 | TRBV28 | ASSPGTREGNEQF
TRBJ2-3 | TRBV18 | ASSPGLAEGDTQY
TRBJ2-7 | TRBV4-1 | ASSQAGGGYEQY
TRBJ1-5 | TRBV28 | ASSPWTGGFQPQH
TRBJ2-2 | TRBV15 | ATSRGRNTGELF
TRBJ1-1 | TRBV19 | VSGENTEAF
TRBJ1-4 | TRBV19 | ASSMSLSREKLF
TRBJ2-1 | TRBV19 | ASSIDPEGSSYNEQF
TRBJ2-3 | TRBV6-1 | ASSDKLAGGPSDTQY
TRBJ2-5 | TRBV28 | ASSLGGLQETQY
TRBJ2-5 | TRBV29-1 | SVEDHGGSGTQY
TRBJ1-2 | TRBV4-2 | ASSQPFARDSGGEYGYGYT
TRBJ1-1 | TRBV19 | ASSPGPNTEAF
TRBJ2-1 | TRBV5-6 | ASSLGRVHEQF
TRBJ2-1 | TRBV6-5 | ASSYSGGGPYNEQF
TRBJ1-2 | TRBV7-9 | ASSTARGYGYT
TRBJ1-5 | TRBV27 | ASSLGQGWNQPQH
TRBJ2-1 | TRBV5-1 | ASTERDSFGEQF
TRBJ2-1 | TRBV6-1 | ASSEARGLAHPKNEQF
TRBJ1-5 | TRBV2 | ASTWTDHSNQPQH
TRBJ2-1 | TRBV4-2 | ASSQDGTWRNYEQF
TRBJ1-2 | TRBV27 | ASSFKGWDGYT
TRBJ1-5 | TRBV7-9 | ASSLSGNQPQH
TRBJ1-5 | TRBV6-5 | ASSSGLHQPQH
TRBJ1-6 | TRBV27 | ASSDRDSYNSPLH
TRBJ2-7 | TRBV7-9 | ASSLVQGESEQY
TRBJ1-1 | TRBV6-5 | ASSYGRGNTEAF
TRBJ1-2 | TRBV2 | ASTGQGPNYGYT
TRBJ1-5 | TRBV5-8 | AYGGSQPQH
TRBJ2-5 | TRBV7-9 | ASSFWAGTDKETQY
TRBJ2-3 | TRBV19 | ASSMTGGLGDTQY
TRBJ2-7 | TRBV10-2 | ASSTPGTSSSYEQY
TRBJ2-5 | TRBV4-1 | ASSQDFQGGGAETQY
TRBJ2-1 | TRBV7-6 | AIQDGNEQF
TRBJ2-1 | TRBV7-9 | ASTESSIYEQF
TRBJ1-5 | TRBV7-2 | ASSLDWNQPQH
TRBJ2-1 | TRBV27 | ASSLGTSGYNEQF